Listed below are T cell receptor beta chains from one sample, sequenced in a study of regulatory T cells in long-lasting Graves disease. TCRdb reanalysed the multiplex PCR reads using MiXCR and keeps one entry per CDR3 protein. The data hold almost 350,000 distinct CDR3 sequences, with about 18% observed a single time. The sample in question was peripheral blood mononuclear cells (PBMCs), obtained when the disease was refractory, from a patient treated with antithyroid drugs. The receptors come from a female donor with Graves disease. Both conserved end residues are part of each CDR3. The D gene is left open where the match is weak. Rows give clone size only sometimes, using once, few, many, or a class for an expanded clone.

TRBJ1-5	many	TRBV27	NA	TGTGCCAGCAGTACCTGCAGGGGATGTCCCCAGCATTTT	CASSTCRGCPQHF
TRBJ2-7	NA	TRBV7-2	NA	TGTGCCAGCAGCCCCCAGCGGTTAGCGAGAGCATACGAGCAGTACTTC	CASSPQRLARAYEQYF
TRBJ2-5	NA	TRBV18	NA	TGTGCCAGCTCACCAGGGGCGCTGGAGACCCAGTACTTC	CASSPGALETQYF
TRBJ1-1	NA	TRBV28	NA	TGTGCCGGCACCACCCCGGGCAATATGAACACTGAAGCTTTCTTT	CAGTTPGNMNTEAFF
TRBJ2-5	many	TRBV2	NA	TGTGCCAGCAGTGGATGGCCCCACCAAGAGACCCAGTACTTC	CASSGWPHQETQYF
TRBJ2-7	NA	TRBV14	NA	TGTGCCAGCTCGAACAGGGCTTCCTACGAGCAGTACTTC	CASSNRASYEQYF
TRBJ2-1	NA	TRBV6-1	NA	TGTGCCAGTAGACGGACCAATGAGCAGTTCTTC	CASRRTNEQFF
TRBJ1-4	many	TRBV27	NA	TGTGCCAGCACCACAGGACCGGGACAAGGCGACCCGGCACGAGAAAAACTGTTTTTT	CASTTGPGQGDPAREKLFF
TRBJ1-2	NA	TRBV6-1	NA	TGTGCCAGCAGTCCAAGGGTTGGCTACACCTTC	CASSPRVGYTF
TRBJ1-5	NA	TRBV6-1	NA	TGTGCCAGCACCTGGGGGGGGGTCCTTAGCAATCAGCCCCAGCATTTT	CASTWGGVLSNQPQHF
TRBJ1-2	few	TRBV5-1	NA	TGCGCCAGCAGCTTTGGGAGCTATGGCTACACCTTC	CASSFGSYGYTF
TRBJ1-2	many	TRBV6-1	NA	TGTGCCAGCGAGGAGCAGGGGTCTCTTTCCCCTTTTTATGGCTACACCTTC	CASEEQGSLSPFYGYTF
TRBJ2-7	many	TRBV12-3/TRBV12-4	TRBD2	TGTGCCAGCAGTCCTAGGCGGGGGGGCTACGAGCAGTACTTC	CASSPRRGGYEQYF
TRBJ2-6	many	TRBV7-6	NA	TGTGCCAGCAGCTCGGACAGCTCTGGGGCCAACGTCCTGACTTTC	CASSSDSSGANVLTF
TRBJ1-1	many	TRBV12-3/TRBV12-4	NA	TGTGCCAGCAGTTTAAGTCTCCCTGTTGAAGCTTTCTTT	CASSLSLPVEAFF
TRBJ1-4	NA	TRBV10-3	NA	TGTGCCGCCGCGGGGGACACTAATGAAAAACTGTTTTTT	CAAAGDTNEKLFF
TRBJ2-5	many	TRBV2	NA	TGTGCCAGCAGTGTGTCCGAGACCCAGTACTTC	CASSVSETQYF
TRBJ2-7	many	TRBV11-2	NA	TGTGCCAGCAGCTTAGAGACCGGGACTCCAAACTACGAGCAGTACTTC	CASSLETGTPNYEQYF
TRBJ2-7	many	TRBV7-2	TRBD1	TGTGCCAGCAGCCTTCGGACAGGGGGCTACGAGCAGTACTTC	CASSLRTGGYEQYF
TRBJ2-5	NA	TRBV12-3/TRBV12-4	TRBD2	TGTGCCAGCAGTTTGACTAGCGGGACTGGGGAGCAAGAGACCCAGTACTTC	CASSLTSGTGEQETQYF
TRBJ2-7	many	TRBV19	NA	TGTGCCAGTAGTATTCTTTCCGTAAAATACGAGCAGTACTTC	CASSILSVKYEQYF
TRBJ1-5	many	TRBV27	NA	TGTGCCAGCAGTTTAGCAATTCGTCAGCCCCAGCATTTT	CASSLAIRQPQHF
TRBJ1-5	many	TRBV5-6	TRBD1	TGTGCCAGCAGCGGCAGGGGGCACCAGCCCCAGCATTTT	CASSGRGHQPQHF
TRBJ1-2	NA	TRBV4-2	NA	TGTGCCAGCAGCCAAGATGCGGGGGGCTTAGGGCCAAAGAGAGGCTACACCTTC	CASSQDAGGLGPKRGYTF
TRBJ1-1	many	TRBV19	NA	TGTGCCAGTAGTAGAGGAGCCGGAGACACTGAAGCTTTCTTT	CASSRGAGDTEAFF
TRBJ1-2	many	TRBV18	NA	TGTGCCAGCTCACCTTATCTGGAGGGGAAAGCTGGCTACACCTTC	CASSPYLEGKAGYTF
TRBJ1-2	few	TRBV5-6	TRBD1	TGTGCCAGCAGCTGGGAGGACAGGGGGTACTATGGCTACACCTTC	CASSWEDRGYYGYTF
TRBJ1-2	many	TRBV6-1	NA	TGTGCCAGCAGTCCAGGGACGGTTTACTATGGCTACACCTTC	CASSPGTVYYGYTF
TRBJ1-4	many	TRBV30	TRBD1	TGTGCCTGGGCCAGCGCCAGGACAGGGGGCTGGAATGAAAAACTGTTTTTT	CAWASARTGGWNEKLFF
TRBJ2-5	many	TRBV12-3/TRBV12-4	NA	TGTGCCAGCACCACGTCGGGCCAAGAGACCCAGTACTTC	CASTTSGQETQYF
TRBJ2-7	few	TRBV29-1	NA	TGCAGCGTTGACGCGAATGAGGGTTACGAGCAGTACTTC	CSVDANEGYEQYF
TRBJ1-1	few	TRBV6-2/TRBV6-3	NA	TGTGCCAGCAGTTACGAGCAGCTGAACACTGAAGCTTTCTTT	CASSYEQLNTEAFF
TRBJ2-7	NA	TRBV7-2	TRBD2	TGTGCCAGCAGCTTGACTAGCGGGGGGGCCTACGAGCAGTACTTC	CASSLTSGGAYEQYF
TRBJ2-4	many	TRBV28	TRBD2	TGTGCCAGCAGCCCTAGCGGGAGTGCCAAAAACATTCAGTACTTC	CASSPSGSAKNIQYF
TRBJ1-6	NA	TRBV18	NA	TGTGCCAGCTCACCGAGGACGGATAATTTTTCACCCCTCCACTTT	CASSPRTDNFSPLHF
TRBJ1-4	many	TRBV6-1	TRBD1	TGTGCCAGCAGTCGGGACAGGGGACAAAAACTGTTTTTT	CASSRDRGQKLFF
TRBJ1-5	few	TRBV6-1	NA	TGTGCCAGCAGTGAAGCGGGGGGGCCGAACAATCAGCCCCAGCATTTT	CASSEAGGPNNQPQHF
TRBJ1-4	NA	TRBV28	TRBD1	TGTGCCAGCAGCGAGGCAGGGGGTCTGAATGAAAAACTGTTTTTT	CASSEAGGLNEKLFF
TRBJ2-6	few	TRBV10-3	NA	TGTGCCATCAGTGTTCGAACTGCGGTTCTAGGTGGGGCCAACGTCCTGACTTTC	CAISVRTAVLGGANVLTF
TRBJ1-1	many	TRBV11-2	NA	TGTGCCAGCAGCTTAGACCCCACAGGGAGAAGGTGGGTAGCTTTCTTT	CASSLDPTGRRWVAFF
TRBJ1-1	few	TRBV6-5	NA	TGTGCCAGCAGTTACAGCAAGACCTTCACTGAAGCTTTCTTT	CASSYSKTFTEAFF
TRBJ2-1	NA	TRBV11-2	TRBD2	TGTGCCAGCAGCTCAGCGGGACTAGCGAGTTACAATGAGCAGTTCTTC	CASSSAGLASYNEQFF
TRBJ2-4	NA	TRBV20-1	TRBD2	TGCAGTGCTAGAGATCTGAAGCGGGAGGGTTCCAAAAACATTCAGTACTTC	CSARDLKREGSKNIQYF
TRBJ1-2	many	TRBV12-3/TRBV12-4	TRBD1	TGTGCCAGCAGCTTCACAGGGGGCAGGGGCTACACCTTC	CASSFTGGRGYTF
TRBJ2-2	NA	TRBV6-2/TRBV6-3	TRBD1	TGTGCCAGCACACGAGAGACAGGGTTTAACACCGGGGAGCTGTTTTTT	CASTRETGFNTGELFF
TRBJ1-2	NA	TRBV4-2	NA	TGTGCCAGCAGCCAAGGCAGTGTAGGACGGGGCGGCTACACCTTC	CASSQGSVGRGGYTF
TRBJ1-1	NA	TRBV5-4	TRBD1	TGTGCCAGCAGCCCGACAGGGGCGGCTGAAGCTTTCTTT	CASSPTGAAEAFF
TRBJ2-1	few	TRBV12-3/TRBV12-4	NA	TGTGCCAGCAGTTTAGGTCGGCGGGGGCCATACAATGAGCAGTTCTTC	CASSLGRRGPYNEQFF
TRBJ2-5	few	TRBV30	TRBD1	TGTGCCTGGAGTCCGCCGACAGGGAAAGCCCAGTACTTC	CAWSPPTGKAQYF
TRBJ2-5	many	TRBV10-2	TRBD2	TGCGCCAGCAGCCCCCTAGCGGGAGTGGGAGAGACCCAGTACTTC	CASSPLAGVGETQYF
TRBJ2-2	few	TRBV19	NA	TGTGCCAGTGCCACGTGGTCCGGGGAGCTGTTTTTT	CASATWSGELFF
TRBJ1-2	NA	TRBV18	NA	TGTGCCAGCTCACCTGGTGGGGATGGCGGCTACACCTTC	CASSPGGDGGYTF
TRBJ2-7	many	TRBV10-3	NA	TGTGCCATCAAGTGGAAGGAGGGATCCTACGAGCAGTACTTC	CAIKWKEGSYEQYF
TRBJ1-1	many	TRBV27	NA	TGTGCCAGCAGTATTCAAGGACAGCCGAACACTGAAGCTTTCTTT	CASSIQGQPNTEAFF
TRBJ2-1	NA	TRBV6-1	NA	TGTGCCAGCAGTGGAGGGTCAAGCTCCTACAATGAGCAGTTCTTC	CASSGGSSSYNEQFF
TRBJ2-5	many	TRBV10-2	NA	TGCGCCAGCAGTGAGGTGGGGCTAGCGGAGACCCAGTACTTC	CASSEVGLAETQYF
TRBJ2-2	once	TRBV7-9	NA	TGTGCCAGCAGCCCGGGGAGTAGTAGCGGGGAGCTGTTTTTT	CASSPGSSSGELFF
TRBJ1-1	many	TRBV18	NA	TGTGCCAGCTCACCCGTCTTGAACACTGAAGCTTTCTTT	CASSPVLNTEAFF
TRBJ2-5	NA	TRBV3-1	NA	TGTGCCAGCAGCCACGTCTACAGGGTTGGGGAGACCCAGTACTTC	CASSHVYRVGETQYF